The entry below describes one TCR beta chain. The data originate from a study of blood T cell repertoires in COVID-19. Original data processing: Reference gene primers were amplified, and this amplification served to estimate nucleated cell counts. Measured with immunoSEQ multiplex PCR; TCRdb has only the in-frame clones, and not every one. D and trimming come from the DNA, and the V and J calls and clone size come from that table. There are 250,000 to 350,000 clones in the sample; over 75% occur only once, and around 4% lies in the top ten. This CDR3 is built from 13 residues. Germline V gene lookup returns CDR1 MRHNA and CDR2 SNTAGT. Trimming cost V 5 bases and J 4 bases; bases outside gene matches: 4.

The TCR was taken from a woman aged 50 to 60 with active or convalescent COVID-19. The sample was peripheral blood. The rearrangement links TRBV6-4 to TRBJ1-1; 7 bases agree with TRBD1. The CDR3 spells CASSTQGGTEAFF. CDR3 nucleotides: TGTGCCAGCAGTACTCAGGGGGGCACTGAAGCTTTCTTT.